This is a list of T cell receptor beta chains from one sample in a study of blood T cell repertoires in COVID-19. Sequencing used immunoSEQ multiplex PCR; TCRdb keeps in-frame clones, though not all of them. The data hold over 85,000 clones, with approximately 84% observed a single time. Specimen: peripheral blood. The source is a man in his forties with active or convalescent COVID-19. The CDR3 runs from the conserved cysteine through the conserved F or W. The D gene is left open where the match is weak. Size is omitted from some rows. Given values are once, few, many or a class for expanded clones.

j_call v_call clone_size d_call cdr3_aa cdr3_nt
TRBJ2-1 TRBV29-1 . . CSVGTIEQFF TGCAGCGTTGGGACAATTGAGCAGTTCTTC
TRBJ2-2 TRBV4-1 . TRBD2 CASSLIREAGGRSTGELFF TGCGCCAGCAGCCTCATTAGAGAAGCGGGGGGCCGTAGCACCGGGGAGCTGTTTTTT
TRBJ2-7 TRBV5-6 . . CASSLAPTGPYEQYF TGTGCCAGCAGCTTGGCCCCGACAGGACCCTACGAGCAGTACTTC
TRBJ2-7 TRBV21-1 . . CASSKEEGWKSYEQYF TGTGCCAGCAGCAAAGAGGAGGGGTGGAAATCCTACGAGCAGTACTTC
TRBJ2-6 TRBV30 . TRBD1 CAWNQQGAGANVLTF TGTGCCTGGAACCAACAGGGGGCCGGGGCCAACGTCCTGACTTTC
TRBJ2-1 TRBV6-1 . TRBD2 CASSVGTSGVYNEQFF TGTGCCAGCAGTGTGGGGACTAGCGGGGTCTACAATGAGCAGTTCTTC
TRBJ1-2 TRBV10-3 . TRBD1 CAISEQGRNYGYTF TGTGCCATCAGTGAACAGGGGCGTAACTATGGCTACACCTTC
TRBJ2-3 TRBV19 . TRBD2 CASSIGGGNTQYF TGTGCCAGTAGTATAGGGGGGGGGAATACGCAGTATTTT
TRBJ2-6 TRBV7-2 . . CASFRGGSGANVLTF TGTGCCAGCTTCCGTGGAGGCTCTGGGGCCAACGTCCTGACTTTC
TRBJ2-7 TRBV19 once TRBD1 CASSPRDRVILYEQYF TGTGCCAGTAGCCCGCGGGACAGGGTCATACTCTACGAGCAGTACTTC
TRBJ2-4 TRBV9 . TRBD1 CASSGQGNIQYF TGTGCCAGCAGCGGACAGGGGAACATTCAGTACTTC
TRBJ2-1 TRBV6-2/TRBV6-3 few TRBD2 CASSSIAGGSYNEQFF TGTGCCAGCAGTTCCATAGCGGGGGGGTCCTACAATGAGCAGTTCTTC
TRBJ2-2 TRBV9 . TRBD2 CASRRGGLGLNTGELFF TGTGCCAGCAGAAGGGGGGGACTAGGCTTGAACACCGGGGAGCTGTTTTTT
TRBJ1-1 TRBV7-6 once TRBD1 CASSSLPTGGGTEAFF TGTGCCAGCAGCTCCCTCCCGACAGGGGGAGGCACTGAAGCTTTCTTT
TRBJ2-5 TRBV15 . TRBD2 CATSRDSGGGQETQYF TGTGCCACCAGCAGAGATTCGGGCGGGGGGCAAGAGACCCAGTACTTC
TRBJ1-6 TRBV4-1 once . CASSQDGDQRRGF TGCGCCAGCAGCCAAGATGGAGATCAGCGAAGGGGCTTT
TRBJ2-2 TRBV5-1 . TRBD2 CASSFGGAGTGELFF TGCGCCAGCAGCTTCGGGGGGGCCGGGACCGGGGAGCTGTTTTTT
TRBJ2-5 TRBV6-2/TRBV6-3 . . CASSYGWGGVQETQYF TGTGCCAGCAGTTACGGGTGGGGCGGGGTCCAAGAGACCCAGTACTTC
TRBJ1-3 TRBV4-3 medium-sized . CASSQAQFSGNTIYF TGCGCCAGCAGCCAAGCACAGTTCTCTGGAAACACCATATATTTT
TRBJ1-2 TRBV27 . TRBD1 CASRPPRDRGRANYGYTF TGTGCCAGCAGACCACCAAGGGACAGGGGCAGAGCTAACTATGGCTACACCTTC
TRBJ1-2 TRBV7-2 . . CASSLTSLGNYGYTF TGTGCCAGCAGCTTAACTAGTCTGGGTAACTATGGCTACACCTTC
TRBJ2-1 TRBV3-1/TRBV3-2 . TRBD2 CASSPRAGGINEQFF TGTGCCAGCAGTCCCCGGGCGGGGGGTATCAATGAGCAGTTCTTC
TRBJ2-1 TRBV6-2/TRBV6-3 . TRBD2 CASSRLAGGLDNEQFF TGTGCCAGCAGTCGGCTAGCGGGGGGTTTAGACAATGAGCAGTTCTTC
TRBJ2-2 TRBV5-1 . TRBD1 CASTSTGGSTGELFF TGCGCCAGCACCTCAACAGGGGGCAGTACCGGGGAGCTGTTTTTT
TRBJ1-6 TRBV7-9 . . CASSLEGVSPLHF TGTGCCAGCAGCTTAGAAGGGGTCTCACCCCTCCACTTT
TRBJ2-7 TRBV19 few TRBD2 CASSTSGGNDEQYF TGTGCCAGTAGTACTAGCGGGGGGAATGACGAGCAGTACTTC
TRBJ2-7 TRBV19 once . CASSLRDSPREQYF TGTGCCAGTAGCCTCCGGGACTCACCTAGAGAGCAGTACTTC
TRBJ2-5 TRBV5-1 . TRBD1 CASSGQGQETQYF TGCGCCAGCAGCGGACAGGGACAAGAGACCCAGTACTTC
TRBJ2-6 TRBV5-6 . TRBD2 CASNLAGASASNVLTF TGTGCCAGCAATCTAGCGGGGGCATCGGCGTCCAACGTCCTGACTTTC
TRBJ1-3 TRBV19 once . CASTSGAGPSGNTIYF TGTGCCAGTACATCTGGGGCAGGACCTTCTGGAAACACCATATATTTT
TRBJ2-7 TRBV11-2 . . CASSLDTLSSYEQYF TGTGCCAGCAGCTTAGATACATTAAGCTCCTACGAGCAGTACTTC
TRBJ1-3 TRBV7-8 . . CASSLGGSGNTIYF TGTGCCAGCAGCTTAGGGGGCAGTGGAAACACCATATATTTT
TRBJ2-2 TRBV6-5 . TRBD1 CASSFRTGGSTGELFF TGTGCCAGCAGTTTTCGGACAGGGGGAAGCACCGGGGAGCTGTTTTTT
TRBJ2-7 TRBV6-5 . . CATSPQGHPYEQYF TGTGCCACCTCCCCCCAGGGCCATCCCTACGAGCAGTACTTC
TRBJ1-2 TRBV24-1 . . CATSDLSRVYGYTF TGTGCCACCAGTGATTTGAGCAGGGTCTATGGCTACACCTTC
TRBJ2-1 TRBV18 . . CASSPQEGVEQFF TGTGCCAGCTCACCACAAGAGGGGGTCGAGCAGTTCTTC
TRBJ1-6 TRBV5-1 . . CASSLDTGQNSPLHF TGCGCCAGCAGCTTGGATACAGGGCAAAATTCACCCCTCCACTTT
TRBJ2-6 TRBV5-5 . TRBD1 CASSAGTGPSGANVLTF TGTGCCAGCAGCGCCGGGACAGGGCCCTCTGGGGCCAACGTCCTGACTTTC
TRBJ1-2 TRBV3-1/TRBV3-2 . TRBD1 CASSQVSGTGLGYTF TGTGCCAGCAGCCAAGTGTCCGGGACAGGCTTAGGCTACACCTTC
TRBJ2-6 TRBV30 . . CACSGSGANVLTF TGTGCCTGTTCAGGGTCTGGGGCCAACGTCCTGACTTTC
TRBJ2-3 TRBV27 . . CASSIQGQDTQYF TGTGCCAGCAGTATACAGGGCCAAGATACGCAGTATTTT
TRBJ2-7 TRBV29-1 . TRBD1 CSVRGTGASYEQYF TGCAGCGTTCGTGGGACAGGGGCTTCCTACGAGCAGTACTTC
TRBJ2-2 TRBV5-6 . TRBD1 CASSRRGQGVPGELFF TGTGCCAGCAGCAGGAGGGGACAGGGTGTTCCCGGGGAGCTGTTTTTT
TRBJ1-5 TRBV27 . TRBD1 CASAGPFRDRDNQPQHF TGTGCCAGTGCTGGCCCTTTCCGGGACAGGGACAATCAGCCCCAGCATTTT
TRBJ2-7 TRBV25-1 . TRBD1 CASTGQGAVYEQYF TGTGCCAGCACCGGACAGGGGGCAGTGTACGAGCAGTACTTC
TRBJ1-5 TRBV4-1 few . CASSQNQGTYSNQPQHF TGCGCCAGCAGCCAAAATCAGGGGACCTATAGCAATCAGCCCCAGCATTTT
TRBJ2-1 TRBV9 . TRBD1 CASSVVGTGGYNEQFF TGTGCCAGCAGCGTAGTGGGGACAGGGGGCTACAATGAGCAGTTCTTC
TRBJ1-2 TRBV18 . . CASSPSEGSSYGYTF TGTGCCAGCTCACCGTCAGAGGGTTCTTCCTATGGCTACACCTTC